This TCR beta chain was captured in a study of blood T cell repertoires in COVID-19. TCRdb's copy holds only in-frame clones and misses some; the assay was immunoSEQ multiplex PCR. This table has some 250,000 clones, roughly 80% appearing once. V was shortened by 6 bases and J by 4 bases, with 16 bases between the two germline ends. The CDR3 contains 15 residues. Per germline, CDR1 WSHSY and CDR2 SAAADI. The clonotype originates from a man between 60 and 75 years old with acute or convalescent COVID-19. The chain links TRBV10-2 to TRBJ1-5; no firm D call. Sequencing used peripheral blood. CDR3 loop: CASRERESTNQPQHF. Written as DNA, the CDR3 is TGCGCCAGCAGAGAAAGGGAGAGTACTAATCAGCCCCAGCATTTT.